The 22 T cell receptor beta chains listed next were all sequenced from one sample in a study of T cells in Graves' hyperthyroidism and ophthalmopathy (dated by TCRdb to between 2018 and 2021). The library was prepared using multiplex PCR. This sample was sequenced with an Illumina HiSeq 2000. The TCR beta CDR3 regions were amplified from the RNA transcripts. A first-round RT-PCR of the TCR CDR3 used the HTBI primer set with the Qiagen OneStep RT-PCR kit. Using fastp at Q25 and MiXCR, TCRdb reprocessed the public reads and kept productive beta chains. One record per CDR3 amino acid sequence lists the most common genes and DNA. Here the sample has around 570,000 distinct CDR3 sequences; just under 20% occur a single time. In total, the top ten clones hold approximately 48% of the sample. Sequences were obtained from blood. The receptors here all came from a middle-aged man with Graves' ophthalmopathy.

The gene calls are TRBV19 and TRBJ1-5; D is uncertain. Trimming shortened V by 0 bases and J by 4 bases, and 10 bases separated the two germline ends. The CDR3 has 15 amino acids. In germline, CDR1 is LNHDA, CDR2 SQIVND (reference sequence). The CDR3 spells CASSIDMSYNQPQHF. CDR3 nucleotides: TGTGCCAGTAGTATAGATATGAGCTATAATCAGCCCCAGCATTTT. The full variable domain, rest sourced from reference TRBV19 and TRBJ1-5, is DGGITQSPKYLFRKEGQNVTLSCEQNLNHDAMYWYRQDPGQGLRLIYYSQIVNDFQKGDIAEGYSVSREKKESFPLTVTSAQKNPTAFYLCASSIDMSYNQPQHFGDGTRLSIL.

This clonotype was recorded at least ten times. The chain recombines TRBV28 with TRBJ2-7; D is unclear. V was trimmed by 8 bases and J by 0 bases, leaving 11 bases between them. The V gene's germline CDR1 is MDHEN and CDR2 SYDVKM. The CDR3 contains 13 residues. CDR3: CASHSQPSYEQYF. The CDR3 bases are TGTGCCAGCCACAGCCAACCCTCCTACGAGCAGTACTTC.

The chain recombines TRBV7-9 with TRBJ2-5; TRBD2 matches 9 bases. V trimming: 4 bases; J trimming: 2 bases; junction bases outside the gene matches: 11. The CDR3 is 17 amino acids. Per the germline V gene, CDR1 is SEHNR and CDR2 is FQNEAQ (reference sequence). CDR3 DNA: TGTGCCAGCAGCTCAAAAAGGACTAGCGAAATACAAGAGACCCAGTACTTC. This translates into CASSSKRTSEIQETQYF.

The chain couples TRBV5-1 to TRBJ2-7, with TRBD2 identical over 11 bases. The germline CDR1 and CDR2 sequences are SGHRS and YFSETQ. V lost 0 bases, J lost 1 base, and 12 bases stayed unmatched. The CDR3 extends over 19 amino acids. The CDR3 DNA follows: TGCGCCAGCAGCTTGGTGGGACGGCCCGGGACTAGCGGTTCCTACGAGCAGTACTTC. It codes for CASSLVGRPGTSGSYEQYF.

This clonotype was seen a few times. V is TRBV7-3 and J is TRBJ2-1; 8 bases line up with TRBD2. Germline V gives CDR1 SGHTA, CDR2 FQGTGA. The CDR3 spans 15 residues. V trimming: 5 bases; J trimming: 3 bases; junction bases outside the gene matches: 6. The DNA for the CDR3 is TGTGCCAGCAGCGCCGGACTAGCTCTCTACAATGAGCAGTTCTTC. Translation gives CASSAGLALYNEQFF.

The table lists this clonotype with many counts. The genes are TRBV28 and TRBJ1-1, with D perhaps TRBD1 (5 bases). CDR1 and CDR2 from the germline V gene are MDHEN and SYDVKM. V gave up 6 bases and J gave up 9 bases, with 17 bases separating them. This CDR3 comprises 13 residues. Here the CDR3 DNA reads TGTGCCAGCAGCGGGCCCCGACTGGACAAAGCTTTCTTT. Residues: CASSGPRLDKAFF. The full variable domain, completed using reference TRBV28 and TRBJ1-1, is DVKVTQSSRYLVKRTGEKVFLECVQDMDHENMFWYRQDPGLGLRLIYFSYDVKMKEKGDIPEGYSVSREKKERFSLILESASTNQTSMYLCASSGPRLDKAFFGQGTRLTVV.

This clonotype was seen ten or more times. The J gene is TRBJ1-4, the V gene TRBV2; 7 nucleotides match TRBD1. V shed 4 bases and J 4 bases; nucleotides not matched to a gene: 9. The germline V gene encodes CDR1 SNHLY and CDR2 FYNNEI. This CDR3 has 16 residues. CDR3 nucleotides: TGTGCCAGCAGTGGGGGACAGTTCTTGGGTAATGAAAAACTGTTTTTT. Translating gives CASSGGQFLGNEKLFF. Full variable domain (missing parts from reference TRBV2 and TRBJ1-4): EPEVTQTPSHQVTQMGQEVILRCVPISNHLYFYWYRQILGQKVEFLVSFYNNEISEKSEIFDDQFSVERPDGSNFTLKIRSTKLEDSAMYFCASSGGQFLGNEKLFFGSGTQLSVL.

The V and J genes are TRBV20-1 and TRBJ1-6; maybe TRBD1 (5 bases). CDR3 length: 16 amino acids. The V gene lost 1 base and the J gene lost 1 base, with 11 bases spanning the gap. CDR1 DFQATT and CDR2 SNEGSKA come from the germline V gene (reference sequence). CDR3 region: CSARVRVVSYNSPLHF. The CDR3 bases are TGCAGTGCTAGAGTCAGGGTGGTATCCTATAATTCACCCCTCCACTTT.

The rearrangement joins TRBV10-3 to TRBJ2-7; no definite D call. V shed 1 base and J shed 2 bases, with 12 bases lying between them. This CDR3 is built from 15 residues. Per the germline V gene, CDR1 is ENHRY and CDR2 is SYGVKD. In nucleotides, the CDR3 is TGTGCCATCAGTGAGTTAATTGGCGTAACCTACGAGCAGTACTTC. Its protein product is CAISELIGVTYEQYF.

The V gene is TRBV7-9, the J gene TRBJ2-5; D unclear. Germline V lookup: CDR1 SEHNR, CDR2 FQNEAQ (reference sequence). V lost 5 bases and J 4 bases, leaving 11 bases between the germline ends. This CDR3 is built from 13 residues. CDR3 residues: CASSPPTRETQYF. The DNA for the CDR3 is TGTGCCAGCAGCCCCCCAACCAGAGAGACCCAGTACTTC.

V usage is TRBV10-3 and J usage is TRBJ2-7; D perhaps matches TRBD1 (6 bases). With 7 bases removed from V and 7 bases from J, the gap between germline ends came to 17 bases. Per germline, CDR1 ENHRY and CDR2 SYGVKD. This CDR3 has 13 amino acids. The CDR3 DNA reads as TGTGCCATCACTCCATCACAGGGTGGGGAGCAGTACTTC. Translation: CAITPSQGGEQYF.

Details on this clonotype: A clone one base away is much larger, so this may be a read error. The J gene is TRBJ2-6, the V gene TRBV28; D uncertain. Germline CDR1 reads MDHEN; CDR2 reads SYDVKM. This CDR3 has 15 amino acids. Trimming cost V 6 bases and J 2 bases, with 11 bases left between them. The CDR3 nucleotides are TGTGCCAGCAGCCTACCGAGCCCTGGGGCCAACGTCCTGACTTTC. This codes for CASSLPSPGANVLTF.

Details on this clonotype: At one boundary the junction diverges from the germline segment, which might be a read error. This chain connects TRBV3-1 to TRBJ1-1; 8 bases are a match to TRBD1. Germline CDR1 reads LGHDT; CDR2 reads YNNKEL (reference sequence). This CDR3 region has 15 residues. The CDR3 DNA reads TGTGCCGGCAGCCGCCGACAGGGGAAGAACACTGAAGCTTTCTTT. Translated: CAGSRRQGKNTEAFF.

This clonotype occurred many times. The chain links TRBV11-2 to TRBJ2-3; 7 bases align to TRBD2. The V gene end was trimmed by 5 bases and the J gene end by 0 bases; junction bases not matched to a gene: 8. Germline CDR1 reads SGHAT; CDR2 reads FQNNGV. There are 16 residues in the CDR3. CDR3 in DNA: TGTGCCAGCAGCCTTAGGGCTAGCGGCAGCACAGATACGCAGTATTTT. It encodes CASSLRASGSTDTQYF.

In regard to this clonotype: A read error may be the cause here, since a much bigger clone is one base away. V and J are TRBV7-2 and TRBJ2-5; maybe TRBD1 (5 bases). Trimming cost V 1 base and J 4 bases, with 13 bases left between them. Germline lookup yields CDR1 SGHTA and CDR2 FQGNSA. The CDR3 has 15 residues. The chain's CDR3 is CASSLGAGIGETQYF. The CDR3, as DNA: TGTGCCAGCAGCTTAGGGGCAGGGATCGGAGAGACCCAGTACTTC.

This clonotype was counted a few times. This chain connects TRBV5-5 to TRBJ1-1; D is undetermined. Germline values: CDR1 SGHKS, CDR2 YYEKEE (reference sequence). There are 11 residues in the CDR3. V was cut by 4 bases and J by 6 bases, with 7 bases left in between. The CDR3 here is CASSLLAEAFF. In nucleotides, the CDR3 is TGTGCCAGCAGCCTACTCGCTGAAGCTTTCTTT.

Ten or more counts support this clonotype. V gene TRBV30 combines with J gene TRBJ2-1; D may match TRBD1 or TRBD2 (7 bases each). Germline CDR1 GTSNPN, CDR2 SVGIG (reference sequence). The V and J ends lost 7 bases and 4 bases respectively, with 17 bases between them. The CDR3 is 14 amino acids. For the CDR3, the DNA is TGTGCCTTGCTAGCGGACAGGTCTTACAATGAGCAGTTCTTC. It translates to CALLADRSYNEQFF. Based on the CDR3 plus reference TRBV30 and TRBJ2-1, the full variable domain is SQTIHQWPATLVQPVGSPLSLECTVEGTSNPNLYWYRQAAGRGLQLLFYSVGIGQISSEVPQNLSASRPQDRQFILSSKKLLLSDSGFYLCALLADRSYNEQFFGPGTRLTVL.

This clonotype was seen repeatedly, ten times or more. The V gene is TRBV12-3 or TRBV12-4, the J gene TRBJ1-2, with D perhaps matching TRBD1 (5 bases). The V gene lost 7 bases and the J gene lost 8 bases, with 11 bases spanning the gap. This CDR3 has 11 residues. CDR3 in amino acids: CASTRGRGYTF. DNA of the CDR3: TGTGCCAGCACCCGGGGCCGGGGCTACACCTTC.

This clonotype was found many times. V is TRBV7-8 and J is TRBJ2-7; the D gene is possibly TRBD2 (6 bases). CDR1 is SGHVS, CDR2 FQNEAQ, per germline. CDR3 length: 14 residues. Trimming took 1 base from V and 2 from J, leaving 9 bases between them. In nucleotides, the CDR3 is TGTGCCAGCAGCTTAGATCTAGCGACCTACGAGCAGTACTTC. It codes for CASSLDLATYEQYF.

This clonotype came up many times. This sequence joins TRBV7-3 and TRBJ2-5, with D possibly TRBD1 on 7 matching bases. The germline V and J ends were trimmed by 4 bases and 5 bases, with 14 bases remaining between them. CDR1 and CDR2 (germline): SGHTA, FQGTGA. The CDR3 loop spans 14 amino acids. The CDR3 DNA reads TGTGCCAGCAGCTCCGGACAGGCGGGGGAGACCCAGTACTTC. It specifies CASSSGQAGETQYF.

The chain is built from TRBV10-3 and TRBJ1-1; D possibly corresponds to TRBD1 (5 bases). The CDR3 spans 16 residues. V gave up 4 bases and J gave up 0 bases, with 15 bases separating them. CDR1 ENHRY and CDR2 SYGVKD come from the germline V gene. The CDR3 here is CAISGGRGGLNTEAFF. DNA of the CDR3: TGTGCCATCAGTGGTGGAAGGGGTGGATTGAACACTGAAGCTTTCTTT.

This clonotype showed up just a few times. J is TRBJ2-7 and V is TRBV6-1; weak D call: TRBD1 (6 bases). CDR3 length equals 15 residues. V dropped 10 bases and J dropped 3 bases, with 22 bases sitting between them. CDR1 and CDR2 from the germline V gene are MNHNS and SASEGT. The CDR3 loop reads CATKTSRDIDYEQYF. CDR3 DNA sequence: TGTGCCACCAAAACAAGCCGGGACATAGACTACGAGCAGTACTTC.